The rows below give T cell receptor beta chains drawn from one sample of a study of blood T cell repertoires in COVID-19. The table came from immunoSEQ multiplex PCR; TCRdb's copy has only in-frame clones and leaves some out. This repertoire shows about 91,000 clones, over 60% found once; its top ten account for over 6.5%. Sequencing was performed on peripheral blood. The source of these receptors is a man between 65 and 80 years old with acute or convalescent COVID-19. CDR3s include the opening cysteine and the closing phenylalanine or tryptophan. Each record gives: V gene, J gene, clone size, D gene, CDR3 DNA, CDR3 protein. The D gene is left open where the match is weak. The size entry is marked missing in some rows and otherwise reads once, few, many or a size class.

TRBV20-1	TRBJ1-2	once	-	TGCAGTGCTAGTCTGGTTCATGAGACTTATGGCTACACCTTC	CSASLVHETYGYTF
TRBV7-9	TRBJ1-1	-	TRBD1	TGTGCCAGTCACCTAACCGGGACAGGGGAAGCTTTCTTT	CASHLTGTGEAFF
TRBV28	TRBJ1-2	-	-	TGTGCCAGCAACCAGGGGAACTATGGCTACACCTTC	CASNQGNYGYTF
TRBV27	TRBJ1-4	-	TRBD1	TGTGCCAGCAGTTTATTTCCCCGTAGGACAGGGACTAATGAAAAACTGTTTTTT	CASSLFPRRTGTNEKLFF
TRBV18	TRBJ1-1	-	-	TGTGCCAGCTCACCTCGCGAGTCTATGAACACTGAAGCTTTCTTT	CASSPRESMNTEAFF
TRBV13	TRBJ2-1	few	TRBD1	TGTGCCAGCAGATATCGGGGGGACAGGGCCTACAATGAGCAGTTCTTC	CASRYRGDRAYNEQFF
TRBV19	TRBJ1-1	-	-	TGTGCCACGAAAGACCAAGCCCTCTTTGGGCTCGGTTCTGAAGCTTTCTTT	CATKDQALFGLGSEAFF
TRBV12-5	TRBJ2-2	-	TRBD1	TGTGCTAGTGGTCCTGAGACAGGGGTTTCCGGGGAGCTGTTTTTT	CASGPETGVSGELFF
TRBV7-2	TRBJ2-5	-	-	TGTGCCAGCAGCTCGGCAGGACTTCAGCAAGAGACCCAGTACTTC	CASSSAGLQQETQYF
TRBV19	TRBJ1-2	-	-	TGTGCCAGTAGTATAGATCCAAGAGACGGCAGGGCCTATGGCTACACCTTC	CASSIDPRDGRAYGYTF
TRBV25-1	TRBJ1-2	once	TRBD1	TGTGCCAGCAGTGAAACAGGGGGGAACTATGGCTACACCTTC	CASSETGGNYGYTF
TRBV30	TRBJ1-1	-	-	TGTGCCTGGAGTGTACTAGTAGGGAGCACTGAAGCTTTCTTT	CAWSVLVGSTEAFF
TRBV20-1	TRBJ2-1	-	-	TGCAGTGCTAGTAAGATTTTGGGCAGTTACAATGAGCAGTTCTTC	CSASKILGSYNEQFF
TRBV7-2	TRBJ1-4	once	TRBD1	TGTGCCAGCAGCTTCGGACAGGGGACAACTAATGAAAAACTGTTTTTT	CASSFGQGTTNEKLFF
TRBV28	TRBJ1-5	-	-	TGTGCCAGCAGTGGTGACATTGGCAATCAGCCCCAGCATTTT	CASSGDIGNQPQHF
TRBV5-1	TRBJ2-2	-	-	TGCGCCAGCGGCCAGGGGCGGATGAACACCGGGGAGCTGTTTTTT	CASGQGRMNTGELFF
TRBV11-2	TRBJ2-1	-	TRBD2	TGTGCCAGCAGCCTCAGACTAGCGGGGGACAATGAGCAGTTCTTC	CASSLRLAGDNEQFF
TRBV7-3	TRBJ2-2	-	-	TGTGCCAGCAGCCACGGGACCGGGGAGCTGTTTTTT	CASSHGTGELFF
TRBV28	TRBJ1-1	-	-	TGTGCCAGCAGCGTCTTGAACACTGAAGCTTTCTTT	CASSVLNTEAFF
TRBV27	TRBJ2-1	-	-	TGTGCCAGCGGCCGGGACTCCGTGGGATTTGGGGAGCAGTTCTTC	CASGRDSVGFGEQFF
TRBV2	TRBJ1-6	many	-	TGTGCCAGCAAAAGCGGAAGGGATAATTCACCCCTCCACTTT	CASKSGRDNSPLHF
TRBV6-5	TRBJ2-7	-	TRBD2	TGTGCCAGCAACCCGACTAGCGGAGCGCCCTACGAGCAGTACTTC	CASNPTSGAPYEQYF
TRBV10-3	TRBJ2-2	few	-	TGTGCCATCAGTGAGGGGCAGGGCACCGGGGAGCTGTTTTTT	CAISEGQGTGELFF
TRBV5-5	TRBJ1-1	-	-	TGTGCCAGCAGCTCCATGAACACTGAAGCTTTCTTT	CASSSMNTEAFF
TRBV30	TRBJ1-1	-	TRBD1	TGTGCCTGGAGTCCAACCCGGACAGGGGGAGACACTGAAGCTTTCTTT	CAWSPTRTGGDTEAFF
TRBV3-1/TRBV3-2	TRBJ1-5	-	TRBD1	TGTGCCAGCAGCCAAAGCGGGACAGGGAGATCGGGTCAGCCCCAGCATTTT	CASSQSGTGRSGQPQHF
TRBV11-3	TRBJ2-2	-	TRBD2	TGTGCCAGCAGCCTTAGACTAGCGGGGGGTAATCCCGGGGAGCTGTTTTTT	CASSLRLAGGNPGELFF
TRBV27	TRBJ1-1	-	-	TGTGCCAGCAGTTTCTTAACAGGGAATAGTGATAGAAAGGGAACTGAAGCTTTCTTT	CASSFLTGNSDRKGTEAFF
TRBV5-1	TRBJ2-3	-	-	TGCGCCAGCAGCCCGGAGGGGGCTCGGACAGATACGCAGTATTTT	CASSPEGARTDTQYF
TRBV6-5	TRBJ1-1	-	-	TGTGCCAGCACCCCACAGGGTATGAACACTGAAGCTTTCTTT	CASTPQGMNTEAFF
TRBV6-5	TRBJ1-1	-	-	TGTGCCAGCAGTTACGAAGGCAGGAAAACTGAAGCTTTCTTT	CASSYEGRKTEAFF
TRBV11-2	TRBJ1-1	-	TRBD1	TGTGCCAGCAGCTTAGTTCCGACAGGGGACACTGAAGCTTTCTTT	CASSLVPTGDTEAFF
TRBV5-8	TRBJ1-5	-	TRBD1	TGTGCCAGCAGCGCGGGACAGATTGCTAATAGCAATCAGCCCCAGCATTTT	CASSAGQIANSNQPQHF
TRBV19	TRBJ2-5	-	TRBD2	TGTGCCAGTAGTATAATCGGGGGGGGCGAGACCCAGTACTTC	CASSIIGGGETQYF
TRBV5-6	TRBJ1-2	-	TRBD1	TGTGCCAGCAGCGAGACAGGGTACACACATGGCTACACCTTC	CASSETGYTHGYTF
TRBV24-1	TRBJ2-3	-	TRBD1	TGTGCCACCAGTGACCACACAGGACAGGCCATCAACCCAGATACGCAGTATTTT	CATSDHTGQAINPDTQYF
TRBV5-1	TRBJ1-1	-	TRBD1	TGCGCCAGCAGCAGGACAGGGACGGACACTGAAGCTTTCTTT	CASSRTGTDTEAFF
TRBV9	TRBJ2-2	-	-	TGTGCCAGCAGCCCCCGGACAGCCAACGGGGAGCTGTTTTTT	CASSPRTANGELFF
TRBV19	TRBJ1-1	-	-	TGTGCCAGTAGTATCCCGAAGGAAGCAGGGAACACTGAAGCTTTCTTT	CASSIPKEAGNTEAFF